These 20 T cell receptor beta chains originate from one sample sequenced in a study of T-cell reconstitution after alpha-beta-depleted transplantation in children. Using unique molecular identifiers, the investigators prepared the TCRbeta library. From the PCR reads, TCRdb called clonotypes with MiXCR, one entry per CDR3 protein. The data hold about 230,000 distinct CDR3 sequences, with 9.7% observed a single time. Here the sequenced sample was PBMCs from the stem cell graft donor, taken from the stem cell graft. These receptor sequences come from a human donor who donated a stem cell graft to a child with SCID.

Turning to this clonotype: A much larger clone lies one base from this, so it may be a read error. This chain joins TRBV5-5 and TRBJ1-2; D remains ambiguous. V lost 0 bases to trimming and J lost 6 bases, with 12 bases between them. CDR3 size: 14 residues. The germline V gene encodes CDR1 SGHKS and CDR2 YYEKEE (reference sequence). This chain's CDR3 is CASSLGRTEDGYTF. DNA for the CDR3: TGTGCCAGCAGCTTGGGCCGGACGGAAGATGGCTACACCTTC.

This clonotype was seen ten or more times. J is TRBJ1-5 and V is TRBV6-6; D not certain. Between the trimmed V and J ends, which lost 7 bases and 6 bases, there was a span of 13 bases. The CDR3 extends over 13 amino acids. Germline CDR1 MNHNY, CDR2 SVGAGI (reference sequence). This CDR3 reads CASTPIGGQPQHF. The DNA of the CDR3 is TGTGCCAGCACCCCCATTGGAGGTCAGCCCCAGCATTTT.

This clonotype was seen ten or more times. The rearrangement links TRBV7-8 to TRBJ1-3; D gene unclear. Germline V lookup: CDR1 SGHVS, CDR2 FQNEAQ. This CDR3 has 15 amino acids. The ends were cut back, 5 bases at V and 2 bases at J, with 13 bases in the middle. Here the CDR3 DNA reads TGTGCCAGCAGCCGAGTGGGAGGGACTGGAAACACCATATATTTT. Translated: CASSRVGGTGNTIYF.

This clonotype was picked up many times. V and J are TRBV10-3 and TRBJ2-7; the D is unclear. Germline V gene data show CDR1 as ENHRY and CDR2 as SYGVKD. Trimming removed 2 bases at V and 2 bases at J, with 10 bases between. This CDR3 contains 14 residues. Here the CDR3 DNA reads TGTGCCATCAGTGAGGCGCATGAGACCTACGAGCAGTACTTC. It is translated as CAISEAHETYEQYF.

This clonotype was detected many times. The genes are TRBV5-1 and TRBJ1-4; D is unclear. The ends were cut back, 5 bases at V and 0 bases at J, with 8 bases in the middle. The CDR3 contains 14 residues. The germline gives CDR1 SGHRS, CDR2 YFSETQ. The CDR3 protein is CASSPGTTNEKLFF. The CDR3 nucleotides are TGCGCCAGCAGTCCGGGAACAACTAATGAAAAACTGTTTTTT.

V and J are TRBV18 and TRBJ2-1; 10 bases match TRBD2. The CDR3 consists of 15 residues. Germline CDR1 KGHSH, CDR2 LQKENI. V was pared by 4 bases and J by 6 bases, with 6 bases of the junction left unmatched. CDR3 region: CASSLTSGAINEQFF. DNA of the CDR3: TGTGCCAGCTCACTCACTAGCGGGGCCATCAATGAGCAGTTCTTC. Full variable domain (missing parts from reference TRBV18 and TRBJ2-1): NAGVMQNPRHLVRRRGQEARLRCSPMKGHSHVYWYRQLPEEGLKFMVYLQKENIIDESGMPKERFSAEFPKEGPSILRIQQVVRGDSAAYFCASSLTSGAINEQFFGPGTRLTVL.

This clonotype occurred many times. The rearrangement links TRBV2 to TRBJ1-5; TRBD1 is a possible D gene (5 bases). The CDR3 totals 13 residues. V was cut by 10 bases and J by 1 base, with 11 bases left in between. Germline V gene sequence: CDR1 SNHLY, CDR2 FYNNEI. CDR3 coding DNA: TGTGCCACGGCTGGGGACAGCAATCAGCCCCAGCATTTT. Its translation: CATAGDSNQPQHF.

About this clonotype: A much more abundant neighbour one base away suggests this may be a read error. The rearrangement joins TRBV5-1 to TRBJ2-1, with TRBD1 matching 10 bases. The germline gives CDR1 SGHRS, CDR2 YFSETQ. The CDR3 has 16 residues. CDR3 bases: TGCGCCAGCAGCTCGGGGACAGGGGCGGGATTCAATGGGCAGTTCTTC. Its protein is CASSSGTGAGFNGQFF. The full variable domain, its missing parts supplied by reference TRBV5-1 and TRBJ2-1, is KAGVTQTPRYLIKTRGQQVTLSCSPISGHRSVSWYQQTPGQGLQFLFEYFSETQRNKGNFPGRFSGRQFSNSRSEMNVSTLELGDSALYLCASSSGTGAGFNGQFFGPGTRLTVL.

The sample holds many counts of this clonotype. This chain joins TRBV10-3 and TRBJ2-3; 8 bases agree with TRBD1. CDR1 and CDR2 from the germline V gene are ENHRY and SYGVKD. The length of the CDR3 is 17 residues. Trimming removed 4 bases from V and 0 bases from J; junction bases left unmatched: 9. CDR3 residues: CAISGQLQGVSTDTQYF. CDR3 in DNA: TGTGCCATCAGTGGCCAGCTACAGGGGGTGAGCACAGATACGCAGTATTTT.

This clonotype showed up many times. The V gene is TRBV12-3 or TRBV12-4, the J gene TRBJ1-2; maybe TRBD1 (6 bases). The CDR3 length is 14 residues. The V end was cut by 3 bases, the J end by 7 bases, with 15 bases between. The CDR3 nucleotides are TGTGCCAGCAGTTTTGCGGGGGGCCAAGGTGGCTACACCTTC. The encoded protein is CASSFAGGQGGYTF.

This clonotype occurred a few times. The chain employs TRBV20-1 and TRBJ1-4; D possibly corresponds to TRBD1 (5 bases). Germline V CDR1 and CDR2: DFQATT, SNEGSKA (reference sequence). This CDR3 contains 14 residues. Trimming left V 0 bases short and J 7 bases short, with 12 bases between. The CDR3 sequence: CSARDGGFGEKLFF. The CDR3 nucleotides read TGCAGTGCTAGAGATGGGGGGTTCGGTGAAAAACTGTTTTTT.

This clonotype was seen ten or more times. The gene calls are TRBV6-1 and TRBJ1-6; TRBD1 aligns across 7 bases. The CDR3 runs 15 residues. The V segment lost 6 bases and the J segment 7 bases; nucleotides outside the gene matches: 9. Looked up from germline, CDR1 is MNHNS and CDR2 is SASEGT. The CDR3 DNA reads TGTGCCAGCAGCCGCGGGATGACAGGGAATTCACCCCTCCACTTT. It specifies CASSRGMTGNSPLHF.

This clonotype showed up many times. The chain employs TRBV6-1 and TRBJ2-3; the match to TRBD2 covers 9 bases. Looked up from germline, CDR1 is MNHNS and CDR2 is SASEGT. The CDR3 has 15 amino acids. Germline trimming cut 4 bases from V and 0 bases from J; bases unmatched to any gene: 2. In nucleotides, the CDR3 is TGTGCCAGCAGTGCGCTAGCGGGGAGCACAGATACGCAGTATTTT. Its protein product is CASSALAGSTDTQYF.

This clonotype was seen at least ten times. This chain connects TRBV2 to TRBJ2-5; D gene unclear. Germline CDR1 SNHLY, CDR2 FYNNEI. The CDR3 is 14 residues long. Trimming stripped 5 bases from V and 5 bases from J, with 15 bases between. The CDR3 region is CASSRGRSLETQYF. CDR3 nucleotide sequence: TGTGCCAGCAGTCGCGGCCGGTCCTTGGAGACCCAGTACTTC.

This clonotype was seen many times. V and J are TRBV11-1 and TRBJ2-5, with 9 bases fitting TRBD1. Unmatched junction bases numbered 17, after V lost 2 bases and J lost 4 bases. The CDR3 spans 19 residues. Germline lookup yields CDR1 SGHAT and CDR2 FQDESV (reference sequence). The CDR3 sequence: CASSLRRGQGMKVRETQYF. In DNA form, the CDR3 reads TGTGCCAGCAGCTTAAGGCGGGGACAGGGCATGAAAGTACGAGAGACCCAGTACTTC.

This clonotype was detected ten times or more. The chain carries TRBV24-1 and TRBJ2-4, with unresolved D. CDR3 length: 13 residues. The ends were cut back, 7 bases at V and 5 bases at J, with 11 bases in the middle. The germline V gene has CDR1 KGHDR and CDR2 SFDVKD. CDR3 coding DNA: TGTGCCACCAGCACTGCAGACCAAAACATTCAGTACTTC. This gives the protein CATSTADQNIQYF.

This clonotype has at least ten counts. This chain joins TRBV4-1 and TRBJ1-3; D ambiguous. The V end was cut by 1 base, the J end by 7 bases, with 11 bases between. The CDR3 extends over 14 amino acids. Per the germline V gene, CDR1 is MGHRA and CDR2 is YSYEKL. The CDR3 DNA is TGCGCCAGCAGCCAAGGCCAGACCCCGAACACCATATATTTT. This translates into CASSQGQTPNTIYF.

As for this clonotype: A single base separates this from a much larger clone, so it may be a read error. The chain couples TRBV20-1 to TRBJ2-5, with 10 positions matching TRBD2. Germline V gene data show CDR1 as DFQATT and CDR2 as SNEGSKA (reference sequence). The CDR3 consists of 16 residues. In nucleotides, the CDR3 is TGCTGTGCTAGAGATCCCCAGCGGGGGGGCCGAGAGACCCAGTACTTC. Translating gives CCARDPQRGGRETQYF.

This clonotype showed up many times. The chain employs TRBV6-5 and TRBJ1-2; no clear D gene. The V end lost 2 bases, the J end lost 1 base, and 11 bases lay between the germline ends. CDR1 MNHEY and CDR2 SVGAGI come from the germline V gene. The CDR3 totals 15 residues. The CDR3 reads CASSYNTELNYGYTF. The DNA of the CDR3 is TGTGCCAGCAGTTACAATACAGAACTTAACTATGGCTACACCTTC.

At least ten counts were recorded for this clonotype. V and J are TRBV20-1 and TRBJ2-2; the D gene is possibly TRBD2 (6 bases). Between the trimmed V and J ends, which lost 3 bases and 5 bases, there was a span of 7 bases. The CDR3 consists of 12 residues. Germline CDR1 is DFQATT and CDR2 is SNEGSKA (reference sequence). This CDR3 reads CSASRETGELFF. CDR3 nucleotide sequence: TGCAGTGCTAGTCGGGAGACCGGGGAGCTGTTTTTT.